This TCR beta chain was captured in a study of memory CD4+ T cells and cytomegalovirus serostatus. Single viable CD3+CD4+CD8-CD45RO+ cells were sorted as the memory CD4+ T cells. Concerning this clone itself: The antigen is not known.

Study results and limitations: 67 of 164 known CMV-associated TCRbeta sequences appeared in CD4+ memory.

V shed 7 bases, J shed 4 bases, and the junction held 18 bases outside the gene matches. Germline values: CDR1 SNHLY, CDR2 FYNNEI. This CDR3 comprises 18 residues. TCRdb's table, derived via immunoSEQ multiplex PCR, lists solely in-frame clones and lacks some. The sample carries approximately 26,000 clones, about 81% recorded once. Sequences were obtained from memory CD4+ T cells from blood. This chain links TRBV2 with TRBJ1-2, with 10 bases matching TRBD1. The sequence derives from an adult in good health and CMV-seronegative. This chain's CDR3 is CASNGQGGPGEEPYGYTF. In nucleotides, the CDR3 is TGTGCCAGCAACGGACAGGGGGGTCCAGGGGAGGAACCCTATGGCTACACCTTC.